This T cell receptor (beta chain) was identified in a study of T cell repertoires in cytomegalovirus infection. The V gene lost 5 bases and the J gene lost 5 bases, with 9 bases spanning the gap. Per germline, CDR1 MDHEN and CDR2 SYDVKM. This CDR3 spans 12 amino acids. For this clonotype: The antigen remains unidentified.

TCRdb processed the reads anew with MiXCR; each CDR3 protein has one entry. Of under 850,000 distinct CDR3 sequences listed, roughly a third are singletons. The chain links TRBV28 to TRBJ2-5; D may be TRBD2 (5 bases). The sequence was collected from a human donor in good health (CMV status not recorded). Some clones in this sample may be carry-over from other donors' samples. The sequences come from cultured PBMCs, collected from culture after CMV antigen stimulation. CDR3 loop: CASSTGWETQYF. DNA of the CDR3: TGTGCCAGCAGTACGGGGTGGGAGACCCAGTACTTC.